This T cell receptor beta chain was found in a study of shared clonotypes between healthy human individuals. Over several immunoSEQ plates, each subset's genomic DNA was distributed in even portions. The data were produced by immunoSEQ multiplex PCR, yet TCRdb's version contains in-frame clones alone and is incomplete. The repertoire holds more than 2,000,000 clones, with more than 90% as singletons. The CDR3 spans 15 residues. CDR1 is SNHLY, CDR2 FYNNEI, per germline. J was trimmed by 0 bases and V by 4 bases; bases with no gene match: 2. The rearrangement joins TRBV2 to TRBJ2-7; TRBD2 matches at 11 bases. The sample comprised naive CD4+ T cells sorted from blood. Described subset: CD45RA+ positively selected. The clonotype comes from a man younger than 35 in good health. CDR3 loop: CASSASGGSSYEQYF. The DNA for the CDR3 is TGTGCCAGCAGTGCTAGCGGGGGGAGCTCCTACGAGCAGTACTTC.